This TCR beta chain was retrieved from a study of Ad26.COV2.S vaccination and SARS-CoV-2 variants. Overall study: Dosing was one shot or two shots 56 days apart.

Study conclusions and caveats: Greater spike-specific TCR breadth was seen in vaccine recipients than in placebo recipients. It was reported that spike-specific CD8+ and CD4+ T cell responses were substantially broad after vaccination.

The method was immunoSEQ multiplex PCR; TCRdb's version includes in-frame clones alone and lacks a portion of them. Counted here are hundreds of thousands of clones, about 87% occurring once; the ten biggest clones make up roughly 3.5%. Documented treatment: 15 to 20 received Ad26.COV2.S at low or high dose, single or two shots; 5 received placebo; per-sample allocation not given. Sampling was performed 63 days after the first vaccine or placebo injection. An Ad26 vector that expressed Wuhan-strain SARS-CoV-2 spike constituted the vaccine. With respect to this clone: What it binds is unknown.

This CDR3 is 13 amino acids long. Trimming left V 0 bases short and J 4 bases short, with 5 bases between. Germline CDR1 reads SGHRS; CDR2 reads YFSETQ. The sequence came from a person between 18 and 65 years old who received the Ad26.COV2.S COVID-19 vaccine or a placebo. The sequencing used peripheral blood, collected in a trial of Ad26.COV2.S vaccine versus placebo. The J gene is TRBJ1-5, the V gene TRBV5-1; D is undetermined. The CDR3 nucleotides are TGCGCCAGCAGCTTGGATACAAATCAGCCCCAGCATTTT. Its protein is CASSLDTNQPQHF. The full variable domain, with the rest looked up from reference TRBV5-1 and TRBJ1-5, is KAGVTQTPRYLIKTRGQQVTLSCSPISGHRSVSWYQQTPGQGLQFLFEYFSETQRNKGNFPGRFSGRQFSNSRSEMNVSTLELGDSALYLCASSLDTNQPQHFGDGTRLSIL.